The following is a T cell receptor beta chain sequence with its context. These data are taken from a study of regulatory T cells in long-lasting Graves disease. As to time point: persistent/refractory GD, antithyroid drugs over 5 years with positive TRAb. Preparation of the TCR library used RNA extracted from PBMCs. Construction of the TCR beta libraries employed iRepertoire HTBI primers in conjunction with Arm-PCR of CDR3 regions. TCRdb recomputed calls from the multiplex PCR reads with MiXCR, one row per CDR3 protein. The profile shows 700,000 or so distinct CDR3 sequences, 30% of them singletons. There are 14 residues in the CDR3. V was shortened by 7 bases and J by 3 bases, with 16 bases between the two germline ends. Germline CDR1 SEHNR, CDR2 FQNEAQ (reference sequence).

This receptor was obtained from a female donor with Graves disease. The material sequenced was peripheral blood mononuclear cells (PBMCs), taken when the disease was refractory, from a patient treated with antithyroid drugs. The V call is TRBV7-9, the J call TRBJ2-7; D gene unclear. CDR3 in amino acids: CASNRGGRNYEQYF. The CDR3 DNA reads as TGTGCCAGCAACCGAGGTGGGCGGAACTACGAGCAGTACTTC.